These 20 T cell receptor beta chains came from one sample sequenced in a study of control samples from healthy donors and cancer patients. The data were produced by immunoSEQ multiplex PCR, yet TCRdb's version contains in-frame clones alone and is incomplete. The table shows 140,000 or so clones, with roughly 90% occurring only once. Sample: blood. The receptor set was obtained from a man between 25 and 39 years old in good health.

The rearrangement links TRBV10-3 to TRBJ2-2, with 9 bases matching TRBD2. Germline V gene sequence: CDR1 ENHRY, CDR2 SYGVKD. The length of the CDR3 is 15 residues. The V segment lost 2 bases and the J segment 3 bases; nucleotides outside the gene matches: 1. DNA of the CDR3: TGTGCCATCAGTGAGGCTAGCGGGGACACCGGGGAGCTGTTTTTT. Protein sequence: CAISEASGDTGELFF.

This sequence joins TRBV5-6 and TRBJ2-1; D might be TRBD2 (6 bases). CDR1 is SGHDT, CDR2 YYEEEE, per germline. V shed 0 bases and J shed 10 bases, with 17 bases lying between them. The CDR3 length is 15 residues. CDR3 protein: CASSLEGLAVREQFF. The DNA for the CDR3 is TGTGCCAGCAGCTTGGAGGGGTTAGCGGTTAGGGAGCAGTTCTTC. Using reference TRBV5-6 and TRBJ2-1 for the parts outside the CDR3, the full variable domain is DAGVTQSPTHLIKTRGQQVTLRCSPKSGHDTVSWYQQALGQGPQFIFQYYEEEERQRGNFPDRFSGHQFPNYSSELNVNALLLGDSALYLCASSLEGLAVREQFFGPGTRLTVL.

The chain joins TRBV25-1 to TRBJ1-2; no definite D call. Germline loops: CDR1 MGHDK, CDR2 SYGVNS. The CDR3 has 11 residues. The CDR3, as DNA: TGTGCAGTAAAGGGAGTCTATGGCTACACCTTC. Translating gives CAVKGVYGYTF.

Concerning this clone itself: Other nucleotide sequences in the sample specify the same CDR3. J is TRBJ2-3 and V is TRBV18; no clear D. This CDR3 comprises 13 residues. Trimming took 0 bases from V and 2 from J, leaving 3 bases between them. CDR1 is KGHSH, CDR2 LQKENI, per germline. In nucleotides, the CDR3 is TGTGCCAGCTCACCACCGTCCACAGATACGCAGTATTTT. Its protein is CASSPPSTDTQYF.

The rearrangement joins TRBV5-6 to TRBJ2-5; D tentatively fits TRBD1 or TRBD2 (5 bases each). V shed 0 bases and J shed 2 bases, with 11 bases lying between them. The CDR3 consists of 15 residues. Germline V gene lookup returns CDR1 SGHDT and CDR2 YYEEEE. The CDR3 sequence is CASSLDGGLQETQYF. The CDR3 coding sequence is TGTGCCAGCAGCTTGGATGGGGGTCTACAAGAGACCCAGTACTTC.

This clone was recorded once. The V and J genes are TRBV4-3 and TRBJ2-5; 7 bases line up with TRBD2. The CDR3 covers 14 residues. CDR1 and CDR2 from the germline V gene are LGHNA and YSLEER. V shed 2 bases, J shed 3 bases, and the junction held 3 bases outside the gene matches. The CDR3 DNA reads as TGCGCCAGCAGCCAAATGGGGGGGGAAGAGACCCAGTACTTC. Its protein product is CASSQMGGEETQYF.

The J gene is TRBJ2-3, the V gene TRBV29-1; D ambiguous. This CDR3 has 11 residues. The germline V and J ends were trimmed by 6 bases and 4 bases, with 8 bases remaining between them. Germline-derived CDR1 and CDR2 are SQVTM and ANQGSEA. The CDR3 region has the DNA TGCAGCGTCGGACCGGCAGATACGCAGTATTTT. It is translated as CSVGPADTQYF.

The chain joins TRBV13 to TRBJ1-6; TRBD1 matches at 8 bases. CDR3 length: 17 residues. J gave up 9 bases and V 0 bases, and 10 bases lay outside the gene matches. Germline lookup yields CDR1 PRHDT and CDR2 FYEKMQ (reference sequence). The CDR3 DNA reads TGTGCCAGCAGCTTAGGGCAGGGGGCCTCCCGTGGTTCACCCCTCCACTTT. It specifies CASSLGQGASRGSPLHF. Variable domain in full (rest from reference TRBV13 and TRBJ1-6): AAGVIQSPRHLIKEKRETATLKCYPIPRHDTVYWYQQGPGQDPQFLISFYEKMQSDKGSIPDRFSAQQFSDYHSELNMSSLELGDSALYFCASSLGQGASRGSPLHFGNGTRLTVT.

The gene calls are TRBV12-3 or TRBV12-4 and TRBJ1-5; D is possibly TRBD1 (6 bases). The CDR3 has 13 residues. Trimming removed 6 bases from V and 7 bases from J, with 13 bases in between. CDR3 protein: CASRSGEGQPQHF. The CDR3 nucleotides are TGTGCCAGCAGATCAGGGGAGGGACAGCCCCAGCATTTT.

This clone was recorded only once. This chain links TRBV5-4 with TRBJ2-2; D gene ambiguous. The ends were cut back, 3 bases at V and 4 bases at J, with 7 bases in the middle. This CDR3 comprises 13 residues. Germline-derived CDR1 and CDR2 are SGHNT and YYREEE (reference sequence). Written as DNA, the CDR3 is TGTGCCAGCAGCTCACCTGGCACCGGGGAGCTGTTTTTT. Protein: CASSSPGTGELFF. Full variable domain (missing parts from reference TRBV5-4 and TRBJ2-2): ETGVTQSPTHLIKTRGQQVTLRCSSQSGHNTVSWYQQALGQGPQFIFQYYREEENGRGNFPPRFSGLQFPNYSSELNVNALELDDSALYLCASSSPGTGELFFGEGSRLTVL.

The V and J genes are TRBV18 and TRBJ1-4, with unresolved D. CDR3 length: 14 amino acids. V gave up 5 bases and J gave up 0 bases, with 7 bases separating them. Germline-derived CDR1 and CDR2 are KGHSH and LQKENI. The CDR3 nucleotides are TGTGCCAGCTCAAACAGTGCAACTAATGAAAAACTGTTTTTT. This sequence encodes CASSNSATNEKLFF. Using reference TRBV18 and TRBJ1-4 for the parts outside the CDR3, the full variable domain is NAGVMQNPRHLVRRRGQEARLRCSPMKGHSHVYWYRQLPEEGLKFMVYLQKENIIDESGMPKERFSAEFPKEGPSILRIQQVVRGDSAAYFCASSNSATNEKLFFGSGTQLSVL.

The J gene is TRBJ2-7, the V gene TRBV18, with 8 nucleotides matching TRBD1. Unmatched junction bases numbered 7, after V lost 5 bases and J lost 4 bases. CDR1 is KGHSH, CDR2 LQKENI, per germline. This CDR3 has 14 residues. This CDR3 reads CASSTGRGLYEQYF. The CDR3 region has the DNA TGTGCCAGCTCAACGGGCAGGGGGCTGTACGAGCAGTACTTC.

Here the CDR3 reads CASSTSGVMNTEAFF. In DNA, the CDR3 is TGTGCCAGTAGTACATCAGGGGTCATGAACACTGAAGCTTTCTTT. This chain links TRBV19 with TRBJ1-1; weak D call: TRBD1 (6 bases). From germline, CDR1 is LNHDA and CDR2 SQIVND (reference sequence). The CDR3 loop spans 15 amino acids. Trimming took off 4 bases at V and 0 bases at J, with 12 bases between the two ends.

The J gene is TRBJ2-5, the V gene TRBV12-5, with TRBD1 as a possible D gene (6 bases). The CDR3 consists of 13 residues. Trimming removed 3 bases at V and 6 bases at J, with 11 bases between. Germline loops: CDR1 LGHNT, CDR2 FRNRAP. The CDR3 region has the DNA TGTGCTAGTGGTTTAGAGGGGGTGAAGACCCAGTACTTC. Translated, it gives CASGLEGVKTQYF.

This clone appeared once. The gene calls are TRBV6-5 and TRBJ1-5, with a weak D call TRBD1 (5 bases). V lost 7 bases, J lost 4 bases, and 11 bases lay in between. Looked up from germline, CDR1 is MNHEY and CDR2 is SVGAGI. The CDR3 spans 13 residues. CDR3 region: CASNAPGNQPQHF. DNA for the CDR3: TGTGCCAGCAATGCTCCAGGGAATCAGCCCCAGCATTTT.

V and J are TRBV18 and TRBJ2-7, with 9 bases fitting TRBD1. V lost 1 base, J lost 2 bases, and 6 bases stayed unmatched. CDR1 is KGHSH, CDR2 LQKENI, per germline. The CDR3 has 16 amino acids. CDR3 sequence reads: CASSPRGQGGAYEQYF. CDR3 nucleotide sequence: TGTGCCAGCTCACCACGGGGACAGGGAGGCGCCTACGAGCAGTACTTC.

J is TRBJ1-4 and V is TRBV6-1; 8 bases align to TRBD1. The CDR3 sequence is 16 residues long. CDR1 is MNHNS and CDR2 is SASEGT in the germline V gene. After removal of 2 bases from V and 7 bases from J, the junction contained 9 bases not matched to a gene. The CDR3 DNA is TGTGCCAGCAGTGAAAGGACAGGGACTGTTGGTGAAAAACTGTTTTTT. This sequence encodes CASSERTGTVGEKLFF.

The chain uses TRBV9 and TRBJ2-7, with 11 bases fitting TRBD2. V lost 4 bases, J lost 4 bases, and 4 bases stayed unmatched. Germline-derived CDR1 and CDR2 are SGDLS and YYNGEE. The CDR3 has 14 residues. The CDR3 spells CASSRLAGPYEQYF. DNA of the CDR3: TGTGCCAGCAGCAGACTAGCGGGACCTTACGAGCAGTACTTC.

This chain uses TRBV7-3 with TRBJ2-1; D remains ambiguous. This CDR3 comprises 13 residues. The V and J ends lost 7 bases and 6 bases respectively, with 13 bases between them. Germline V CDR1 and CDR2: SGHTA, FQGTGA. The chain's CDR3 is CASKSPGGNEQFF. In DNA form, the CDR3 reads TGTGCCAGCAAATCCCCAGGTGGCAATGAGCAGTTCTTC.

V and J are TRBV5-4 and TRBJ2-1, with D possibly matching TRBD2 (6 bases). With 4 bases removed from V and 9 bases from J, the gap between germline ends came to 8 bases. The CDR3 consists of 11 residues. Germline V lookup: CDR1 SGHNT, CDR2 YYREEE (reference sequence). As DNA, the CDR3 is TGTGCCAGCAGCCACGGGGGTGAGCAGTTCTTC. The encoded protein is CASSHGGEQFF.